The entry below describes one T cell receptor (beta chain). No antigen is known for it. This CDR3 is also generated by other DNA sequences in the sample. The sample originates from a study of CD8+ T cells in alopecia areata. It was cDNA, reverse transcribed from extracted RNA, that served as the sequencing template. Some clones are missing from TCRdb's copy, which holds only in-frame ones; the method was immunoSEQ multiplex PCR. Among under 250,000 clones listed, approximately 70% were seen once. Treatment described: oral pan-JAK inhibitor, 5-10 mg twice daily. V gave up 8 bases and J gave up 0 bases, with 10 bases separating them. The CDR3 consists of 13 residues. In germline, CDR1 is MNHEY, CDR2 SVGAGI. Overall study results and limits: Persistence of many expanded lesional clones was seen in scalp and blood during tofacitinib.

The sample here was CD4+ T cells sorted from blood, taken around week 42, from a patient treated with tofacitinib. The chain links TRBV6-5 to TRBJ1-2; D uncertain. This receptor was taken from a human donor with alopecia areata. Here the CDR3 DNA reads TGTGCCAGCCGAGGGTCTGCTAACTATGGCTACACCTTC. Translation gives CASRGSANYGYTF.